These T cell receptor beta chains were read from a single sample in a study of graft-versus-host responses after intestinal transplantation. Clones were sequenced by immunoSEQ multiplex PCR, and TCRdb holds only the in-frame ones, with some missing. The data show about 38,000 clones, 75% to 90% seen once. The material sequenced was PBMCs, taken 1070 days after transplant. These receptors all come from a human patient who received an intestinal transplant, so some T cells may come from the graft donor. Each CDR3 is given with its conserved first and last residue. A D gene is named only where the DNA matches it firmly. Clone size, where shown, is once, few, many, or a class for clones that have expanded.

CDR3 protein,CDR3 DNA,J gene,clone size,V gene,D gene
CASSLSRRVGGNTEAFF,TGTGCCAGCAGCTTAAGTCGGAGGGTCGGAGGGAACACTGAAGCTTTCTTT,TRBJ1-1,NA,TRBV7-8,NA
CASSGIAVAAYNEQFF,TGTGCCAGCAGTGGTATAGCGGTAGCGGCCTACAATGAGCAGTTCTTC,TRBJ2-1,NA,TRBV6-1,NA
CASSYAAPAGFYEQYF,TGTGCCAGCAGTTACGCGGCGCCGGCCGGATTCTACGAGCAGTACTTC,TRBJ2-7,NA,TRBV6-5,NA
CASSFRLAGDVYEQYF,TGTGCCAGCAGTTTTAGACTAGCGGGAGATGTTTACGAGCAGTACTTC,TRBJ2-7,NA,TRBV28,TRBD2
CASSFSRDEQFF,TGTGCCAGCAGCTTCAGCAGGGATGAGCAGTTCTTC,TRBJ2-1,NA,TRBV7-9,NA
CASSERSLSGNTIYF,TGTGCCAGCAGTGAAAGGAGTCTCTCTGGAAACACCATATATTTT,TRBJ1-3,NA,TRBV25-1,NA
CASSLGGGAQPQHF,TGTGCCAGCAGCCTAGGCGGGGGCGCACAGCCCCAGCATTTT,TRBJ1-5,NA,TRBV5-6,NA
CASSVLGTSGGNTIYF,TGTGCCAGCAGCGTCTTAGGGACATCCGGTGGAAACACCATATATTTT,TRBJ1-3,NA,TRBV9,NA
CASSRTGPSNVNYGYTF,TGTGCCAGCAGCCGGACAGGCCCCTCAAATGTCAACTATGGCTACACCTTC,TRBJ1-2,NA,TRBV13,TRBD1
CAIERGEAGGTQYF,TGTGCCATCGAAAGGGGGGAAGCCGGGGGTACGCAGTATTTT,TRBJ2-3,few,TRBV28,NA
CAISETTKGTAFF,TGTGCCATCAGTGAAACAACCAAAGGAACAGCTTTCTTT,TRBJ1-1,few,TRBV10-3,NA
CASSEAWAGPNGPQHF,TGTGCCAGCAGTGAAGCCTGGGCAGGCCCCAATGGGCCCCAGCATTTT,TRBJ1-5,NA,TRBV2,NA
CASIEGPYEQYF,TGTGCCAGCATAGAGGGCCCCTACGAGCAGTACTTC,TRBJ2-7,NA,TRBV9,NA
CASSTLAGGRTDTQYF,TGTGCCAGCTCAACCCTAGCGGGGGGGCGCACAGATACGCAGTATTTT,TRBJ2-3,NA,TRBV18,TRBD2
CASSLASGFGDTQYF,TGTGCCAGCAGTTTGGCCTCGGGGTTTGGAGATACGCAGTATTTT,TRBJ2-3,NA,TRBV28,NA
CASSAGQNKYF,TGTGCCAGCAGCGCGGGACAGAATAAGTACTTC,TRBJ2-7,NA,TRBV5-4,NA
CASSVAPTQEYNEQFF,TGTGCCAGCAGCGTAGCTCCCACTCAAGAGTACAATGAGCAGTTCTTC,TRBJ2-1,NA,TRBV9,NA
CAISESQDRPNTEAFF,TGTGCCATCAGTGAGTCACAAGACAGGCCGAACACTGAAGCTTTCTTT,TRBJ1-1,NA,TRBV10-3,NA
CASSPRQGENTEAFF,TGTGCCAGCAGCCCTAGACAGGGGGAGAACACTGAAGCTTTCTTT,TRBJ1-1,NA,TRBV5-4,TRBD1
CASSFGTGSGEQYF,TGTGCCAGCAGCTTCGGGACAGGGTCGGGCGAGCAGTACTTC,TRBJ2-7,NA,TRBV5-4,TRBD1
CASTLGDTQYF,TGTGCCAGCACTTTGGGGGATACGCAGTATTTT,TRBJ2-3,NA,TRBV19,NA
CASSFGTGGGNTIYF,TGTGCCAGCAGCTTCGGGACAGGGGGTGGAAACACCATATATTTT,TRBJ1-3,NA,TRBV7-9,TRBD1
CASSLEGLSQPQHF,TGTGCCAGCAGCTTAGAGGGACTCTCCCAGCCCCAGCATTTT,TRBJ1-5,once,TRBV11-2,NA
CASRLPQGAGSPLHF,TGTGCCAGCAGGTTACCCCAGGGGGCGGGTTCACCCCTCCACTTT,TRBJ1-6,NA,TRBV28,TRBD1
CASSGHRGEEQYF,TGTGCCAGCAGTGGGCACAGGGGCGAGGAGCAGTACTTC,TRBJ2-7,NA,TRBV6-6,TRBD1
CASSSRDIREQYF,TGTGCCAGCAGTTCCCGGGACATCCGGGAGCAGTACTTC,TRBJ2-7,NA,TRBV6-1,NA